This T cell receptor beta chain derives from a study of CXCR3-negative and CXCR3-positive naive CD8 T cells. General study points: Similar levels of surface CD5 were seen between naive subsets; TCR strength was inferred from TRB CDR3 properties. CXCR3-positive naive cells had TRB CDR3s that were more hydrophobic than CXCR3-negative naive cells had. Naive subsets were similarly diverse, while memory CD8+ repertoires were much less diverse.

Comments on this clonotype: No antigen is known for it.

Germline CDR1 reads MNHEY; CDR2 reads SMNVEV (reference sequence). This CDR3 comprises 12 residues. The libraries of TRB cDNA were prepared using 5' RACE with UMI labels. TCRdb reprocessed the 5' RACE reads and stores each CDR3 protein as one record, lacking DNA. This repertoire includes 85,000 to 120,000 distinct CDR3 sequences. Sequenced sample: naive CXCR3+ CD8+ T cells from blood. Sample subset: CD45RO-CCR7+CD27+CD95- naive CD8+ T cells expressing CXCR3 (TNR3+). The receptor was isolated from a human donor in good health. Some clones in this sample may be carry-over from other donors' samples. The rearrangement uses TRBV27 and TRBJ2-1; TCRdb calls TRBD1, which cannot be checked without DNA. The CDR3 here is CASSSTGNEQFF.